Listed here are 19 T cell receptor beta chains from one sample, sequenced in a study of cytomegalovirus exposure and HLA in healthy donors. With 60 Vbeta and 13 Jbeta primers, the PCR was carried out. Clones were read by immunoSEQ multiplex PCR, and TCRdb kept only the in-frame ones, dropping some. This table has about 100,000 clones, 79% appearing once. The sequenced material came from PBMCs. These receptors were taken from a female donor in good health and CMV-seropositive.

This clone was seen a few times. This chain's CDR3 is CASSEEVQVYGYTF. CDR3 in DNA: TGTGCCAGCAGTGAAGAGGTACAGGTCTATGGCTACACCTTC. The rearrangement joins TRBV6-1 to TRBJ1-2, with TRBD1 as a possible D gene (5 bases). There are 14 residues in the CDR3. CDR1 and CDR2 from the germline V gene are MNHNS and SASEGT. V was clipped by 1 base and J by 4 bases, with 10 bases between them.

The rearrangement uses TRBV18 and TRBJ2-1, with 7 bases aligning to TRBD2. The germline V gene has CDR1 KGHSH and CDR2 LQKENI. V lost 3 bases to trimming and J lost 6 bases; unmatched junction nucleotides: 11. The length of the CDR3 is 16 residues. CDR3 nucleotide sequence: TGTGCCAGCTCACCCCCGGGAGGCGCTGAGGGCAATGAGCAGTTCTTC. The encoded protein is CASSPPGGAEGNEQFF. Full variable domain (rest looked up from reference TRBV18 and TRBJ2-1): NAGVMQNPRHLVRRRGQEARLRCSPMKGHSHVYWYRQLPEEGLKFMVYLQKENIIDESGMPKERFSAEFPKEGPSILRIQQVVRGDSAAYFCASSPPGGAEGNEQFFGPGTRLTVL.

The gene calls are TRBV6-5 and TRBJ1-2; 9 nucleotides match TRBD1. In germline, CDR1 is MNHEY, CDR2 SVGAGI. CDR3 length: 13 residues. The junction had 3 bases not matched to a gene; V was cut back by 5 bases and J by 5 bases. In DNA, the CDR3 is TGTGCCAGCAGTGAGACAGGGGGATATGGCTACACCTTC. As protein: CASSETGGYGYTF.

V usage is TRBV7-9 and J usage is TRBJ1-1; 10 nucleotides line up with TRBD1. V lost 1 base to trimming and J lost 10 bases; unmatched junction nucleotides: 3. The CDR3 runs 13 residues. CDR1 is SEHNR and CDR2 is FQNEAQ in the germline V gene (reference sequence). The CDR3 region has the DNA TGTGCCAGCAGCTTAGATTGGACAGGGGGAGCTTTCTTT. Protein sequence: CASSLDWTGGAFF. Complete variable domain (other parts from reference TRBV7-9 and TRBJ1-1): DTGVSQNPRHKITKRGQNVTFRCDPISEHNRLYWYRQTLGQGPEFLTYFQNEAQLEKSRLLSDRFSAERPKGSFSTLEIQRTEQGDSAMYLCASSLDWTGGAFFGQGTRLTVV.

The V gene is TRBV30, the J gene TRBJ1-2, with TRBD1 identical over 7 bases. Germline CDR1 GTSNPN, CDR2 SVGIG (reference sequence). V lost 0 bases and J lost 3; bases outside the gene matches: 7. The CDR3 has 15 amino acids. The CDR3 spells CAWSVPGDSHYGYTF. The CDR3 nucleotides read TGTGCCTGGAGTGTACCGGGGGACAGTCACTATGGCTACACCTTC.

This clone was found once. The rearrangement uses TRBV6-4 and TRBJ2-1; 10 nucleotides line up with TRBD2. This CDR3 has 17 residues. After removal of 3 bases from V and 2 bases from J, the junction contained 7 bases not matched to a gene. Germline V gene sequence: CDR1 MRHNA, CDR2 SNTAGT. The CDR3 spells CASSDRLAGGPYNEQFF. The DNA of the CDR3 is TGTGCCAGCAGTGATCGATTAGCGGGGGGCCCCTACAATGAGCAGTTCTTC.

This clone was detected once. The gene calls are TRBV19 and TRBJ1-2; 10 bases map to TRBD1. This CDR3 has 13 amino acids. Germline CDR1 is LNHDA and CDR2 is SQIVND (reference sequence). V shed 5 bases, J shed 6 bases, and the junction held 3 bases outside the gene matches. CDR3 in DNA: TGTGCCAGTAGTTTGGACAGGGGGGATGGCTACACCTTC. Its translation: CASSLDRGDGYTF.

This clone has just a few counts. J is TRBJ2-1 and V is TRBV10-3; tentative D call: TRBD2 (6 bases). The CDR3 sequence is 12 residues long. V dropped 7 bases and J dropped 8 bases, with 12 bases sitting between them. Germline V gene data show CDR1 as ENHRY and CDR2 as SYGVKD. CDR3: CAINNGGDEQFF. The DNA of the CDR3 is TGTGCCATCAATAACGGGGGAGATGAGCAGTTCTTC.

The CDR3 DNA follows: TGCGCCAGCAGCTTGGACACAGCCACTACCCAGTACTTC. Translation: CASSLDTATTQYF. The chain is built from TRBV5-1 and TRBJ2-5; D gene ambiguous. V lost 0 bases to trimming and J lost 8 bases, with 11 bases between them. Germline V gives CDR1 SGHRS, CDR2 YFSETQ. This CDR3 has 13 residues. Supplemented by reference TRBV5-1 and TRBJ2-5, the full variable domain reads KAGVTQTPRYLIKTRGQQVTLSCSPISGHRSVSWYQQTPGQGLQFLFEYFSETQRNKGNFPGRFSGRQFSNSRSEMNVSTLELGDSALYLCASSLDTATTQYFGPGTRLLVL.

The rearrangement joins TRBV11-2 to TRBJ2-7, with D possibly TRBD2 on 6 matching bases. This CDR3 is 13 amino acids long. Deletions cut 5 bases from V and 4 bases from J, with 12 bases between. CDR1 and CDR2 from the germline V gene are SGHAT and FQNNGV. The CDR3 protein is CASSTGGIYEQYF. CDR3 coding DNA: TGTGCCAGCAGCACCGGAGGGATATACGAGCAGTACTTC.

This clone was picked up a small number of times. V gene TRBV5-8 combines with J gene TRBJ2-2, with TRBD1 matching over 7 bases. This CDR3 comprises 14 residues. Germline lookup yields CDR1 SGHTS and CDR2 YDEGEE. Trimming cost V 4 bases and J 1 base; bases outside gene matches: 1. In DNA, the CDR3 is TGTGCCAGCAGCGACAGGGTGAACACCGGGGAGCTGTTTTTT. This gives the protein CASSDRVNTGELFF. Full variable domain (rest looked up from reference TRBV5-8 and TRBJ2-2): EAGVTQSPTHLIKTRGQQATLRCSPISGHTSVYWYQQALGLGLQFLLWYDEGEERNRGNFPPRFSGRQFPNYSSELNVNALELEDSALYLCASSDRVNTGELFFGEGSRLTVL.

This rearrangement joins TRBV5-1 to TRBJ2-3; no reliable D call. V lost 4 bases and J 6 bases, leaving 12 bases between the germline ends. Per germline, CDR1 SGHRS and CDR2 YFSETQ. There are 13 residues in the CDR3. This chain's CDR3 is CASSPRVRDTQYF. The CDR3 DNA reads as TGCGCCAGCAGCCCTCGCGTGAGGGATACGCAGTATTTT.

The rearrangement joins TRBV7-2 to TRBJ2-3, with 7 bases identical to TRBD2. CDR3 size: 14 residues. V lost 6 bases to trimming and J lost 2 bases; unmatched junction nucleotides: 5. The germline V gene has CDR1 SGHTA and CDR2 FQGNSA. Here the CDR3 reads CASSWTRDTDTQYF. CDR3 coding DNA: TGTGCCAGCAGTTGGACTAGGGACACAGATACGCAGTATTTT.

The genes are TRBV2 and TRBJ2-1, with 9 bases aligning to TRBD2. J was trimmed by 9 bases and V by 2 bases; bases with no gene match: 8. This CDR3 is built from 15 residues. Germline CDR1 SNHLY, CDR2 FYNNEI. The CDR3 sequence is CASSESRGGHGEQFF. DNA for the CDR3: TGTGCCAGCAGTGAATCGCGGGGGGGCCATGGTGAGCAGTTCTTC.

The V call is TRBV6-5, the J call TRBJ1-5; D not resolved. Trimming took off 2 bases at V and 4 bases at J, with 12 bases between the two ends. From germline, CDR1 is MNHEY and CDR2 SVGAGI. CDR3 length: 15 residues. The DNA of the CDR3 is TGTGCCAGCAGTTACACGCCCTTCGGGAATCAGCCCCAGCATTTT. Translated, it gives CASSYTPFGNQPQHF.

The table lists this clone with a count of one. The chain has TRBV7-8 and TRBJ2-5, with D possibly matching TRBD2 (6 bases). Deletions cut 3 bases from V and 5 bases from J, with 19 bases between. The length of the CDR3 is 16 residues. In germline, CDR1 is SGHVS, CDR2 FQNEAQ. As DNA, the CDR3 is TGTGCCAGCAGCTTTGAGCCGGGACTCCCGCGGGAGACCCAGTACTTC. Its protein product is CASSFEPGLPRETQYF.

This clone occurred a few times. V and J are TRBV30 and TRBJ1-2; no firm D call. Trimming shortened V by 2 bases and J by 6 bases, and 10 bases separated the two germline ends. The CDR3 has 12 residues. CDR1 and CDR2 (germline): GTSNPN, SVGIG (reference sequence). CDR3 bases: TGTGCCTGGAGTTGGCTGCAGGATGGCTACACCTTC. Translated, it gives CAWSWLQDGYTF.

Here the CDR3 reads CASSMLGEGPDQPQHF. In nucleotides, the CDR3 is TGTGCCAGTAGTATGCTAGGGGAGGGTCCCGATCAGCCCCAGCATTTT. The chain recombines TRBV19 with TRBJ1-5; perhaps TRBD1 as D (5 bases). Germline V gene sequence: CDR1 LNHDA, CDR2 SQIVND (reference sequence). Trimming removed 3 bases from V and 5 bases from J, with 17 bases in between. The CDR3 consists of 16 residues.

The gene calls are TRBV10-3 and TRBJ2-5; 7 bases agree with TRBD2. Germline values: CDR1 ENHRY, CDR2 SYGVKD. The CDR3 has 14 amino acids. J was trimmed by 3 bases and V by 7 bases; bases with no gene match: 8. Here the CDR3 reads CAIKAGVTEETQYF. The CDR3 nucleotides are TGTGCCATCAAGGCGGGGGTCACCGAAGAGACCCAGTACTTC.